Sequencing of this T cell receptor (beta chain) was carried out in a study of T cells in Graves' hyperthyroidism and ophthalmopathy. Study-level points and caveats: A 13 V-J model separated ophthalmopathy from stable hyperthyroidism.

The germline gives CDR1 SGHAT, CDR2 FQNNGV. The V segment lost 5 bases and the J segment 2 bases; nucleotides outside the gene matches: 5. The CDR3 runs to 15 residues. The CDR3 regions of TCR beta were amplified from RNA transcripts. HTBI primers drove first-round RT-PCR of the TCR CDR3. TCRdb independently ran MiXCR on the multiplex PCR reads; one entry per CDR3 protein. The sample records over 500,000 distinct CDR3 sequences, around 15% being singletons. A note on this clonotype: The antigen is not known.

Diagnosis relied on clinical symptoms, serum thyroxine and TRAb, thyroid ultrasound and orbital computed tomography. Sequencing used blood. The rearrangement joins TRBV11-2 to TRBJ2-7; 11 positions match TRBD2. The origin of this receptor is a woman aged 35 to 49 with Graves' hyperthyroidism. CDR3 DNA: TGTGCCAGCAGCCAGAGACTAGCGGGGCCCTACGAGCAGTACTTC. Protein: CASSQRLAGPYEQYF.